This TCR beta chain originates from a study of T cell responses to AZD1222 COVID-19 vaccine. Per germline, CDR1 SGHTA and CDR2 FQGNSA. The V gene lost 5 bases and the J gene lost 5 bases, with 13 bases spanning the gap. This CDR3 contains 14 residues. Clones were read by immunoSEQ multiplex PCR, and TCRdb kept only the in-frame ones, dropping some. The sample contains 66,000 or so clones, approximately 79% of which appear only once. The gene calls are TRBV7-2 and TRBJ2-1; D is uncertain. Sequenced here: peripheral blood, sampled on day 0 of MenACWY control vaccination. The sequence derives from an adult in good health. For the CDR3, the DNA is TGTGCCAGCAGCCTCTTATCTAGGGACAATGAGCAGTTCTTC. As protein: CASSLLSRDNEQFF. The complete variable domain, with remaining parts taken from reference TRBV7-2 and TRBJ2-1, reads GAGVSQSPSNKVTEKGKDVELRCDPISGHTALYWYRQSLGQGLEFLIYFQGNSAPDKSGLPSDRFSAERTGGSVSTLTIQRTQQEDSAVYLCASSLLSRDNEQFFGPGTRLTVL.